These T cell receptor beta chains were read from a single sample in a study of T cells after yellow fever vaccination. TCRdb processed the 5' RACE reads anew with MiXCR; each CDR3 protein has one entry. This table has a few hundred thousand distinct CDR3 sequences, about 9.9% appearing once. The material sequenced was PBMCs, taken on the day of the first yellow fever vaccination. These receptors were taken from a man younger than 35 who received the YFV17D yellow fever vaccine. Both conserved end residues are part of each CDR3. A D gene is named only where the DNA matches it firmly. Expanded clones are given a class, and other clones once, few, many or no size at all.

15	TRBJ1-6	TRBV5-1	few	TRBD1	TGCGCCAGCAGCCGCGGGGACAGGGACGGTTCACCCCTCCACTTT	CASSRGDRDGSPLHF
17	TRBJ2-2	TRBV4-3	.	.	TGCGCCAGCAGCCAAGATTTAGGGCTAGCGAACACCGGGGAGCTGTTTTTT	CASSQDLGLANTGELFF
14	TRBJ2-3	TRBV7-9	.	.	TGTGCCAGCAGCCATACAGGGAGCACAGATACGCAGTATTTT	CASSHTGSTDTQYF
12	TRBJ2-5	TRBV11-2	few	.	TGTGCCAGCTGTATTGGGTTGGAGACCCAGTACTTC	CASCIGLETQYF
12	TRBJ2-5	TRBV6-5	few	.	TGTGCCAGCAGTTACGGGGGTGGGACCCAGTACTTC	CASSYGGGTQYF
13	TRBJ1-5	TRBV7-8	.	.	TGTGCCAGCCGTTCGGCCGGTTCGGGGCCCCAGCATTTT	CASRSAGSGPQHF
16	TRBJ2-7	TRBV27	many	TRBD2	TGTGCCACCCACCGCCTAGCGGGGGGCCGGACCTACGAGCAGTACTTC	CATHRLAGGRTYEQYF
15	TRBJ2-3	TRBV4-3	few	.	TGCGCCAGCAGCCAAGCGGGACGGCGTGCGGATACGCAGTATTTT	CASSQAGRRADTQYF
13	TRBJ1-5	TRBV12-3/TRBV12-4	.	TRBD1	TGTGCCAGCAGTTCAGACAGGGTAGAGCCCCAGCATTTT	CASSSDRVEPQHF
15	TRBJ2-1	TRBV6-2/TRBV6-3	.	TRBD2	TGTGCCAGCGCCTTAGCGGGGGGGCCTATCGGAGAGCAGTTCTTC	CASALAGGPIGEQFF
14	TRBJ1-2	TRBV6-2/TRBV6-3	few	.	TGTGCCAGCAGTTACACGACAGAATCCTATGGCTACACCTTC	CASSYTTESYGYTF
15	TRBJ2-1	TRBV18	.	TRBD1	TGTGCCAGCTCACCATTGGGACAGGGCCTCAATGAGCAGTTCTTC	CASSPLGQGLNEQFF